The 29 T cell receptor beta chains below were found in one sample sequenced in a study of T-cell memory formation after mild COVID-19. TCRdb re-called the 5' RACE reads with MiXCR, one entry per CDR3 protein. The sample records 150,000 or so distinct CDR3 sequences, 11% being singletons. Material for sequencing was PBMCs or a T cell subset sorted from them (not recorded which). These receptors were obtained from a man in his late teens or twenties who had mild COVID-19 (a few samples of this study predate the infection). Cell type and time point are not known.

The V and J genes are TRBV5-1 and TRBJ2-7; D possibly corresponds to TRBD1 (5 bases). Germline CDR1 SGHRS, CDR2 YFSETQ. CDR3 length equals 16 residues. V was cut by 1 base and J by 0 bases, with 14 bases left in between. The CDR3 sequence is CASSLLGQGSSYEQYV. In DNA form, the CDR3 reads TGCGCCAGCAGCTTGCTCGGGCAGGGTAGCTCCTACGAGCAGTACGTC.

This clonotype was counted at least ten times. The rearrangement joins TRBV11-2 to TRBJ1-1; D perhaps matches TRBD1 (5 bases). CDR1 and CDR2 from the germline V gene are SGHAT and FQNNGV. There are 12 residues in the CDR3. V dropped 3 bases and J dropped 8 bases, with 10 bases sitting between them. CDR3 bases: TGTGCCAGCAGCTTGGCGGGGGTCGAAGCTTTCTTT. Amino acids: CASSLAGVEAFF.

This clonotype was recorded many times. This chain joins TRBV18 and TRBJ2-7; tentatively, D is TRBD1 (6 bases). V was pared by 3 bases and J by 5 bases, with 11 bases between. From germline, CDR1 is KGHSH and CDR2 LQKENI. The CDR3 has 13 amino acids. The DNA of the CDR3 is TGTGCCAGCTCACCGGCACAGGGTAACGAGCAGTACGTC. It codes for CASSPAQGNEQYV.

This clonotype showed up many times. V usage is TRBV5-1 and J usage is TRBJ2-1; unclear D gene. The ends were cut back, 4 bases at V and 5 bases at J, with 4 bases in the middle. Germline lookup yields CDR1 SGHRS and CDR2 YFSETQ. The CDR3 runs 11 residues. The CDR3 nucleotides read TGCGCCAGCAGCCTTGACAATGAGCAGTTCTTC. The encoded protein is CASSLDNEQFF.

There are a few counts of this clonotype. The chain recombines TRBV6-2 or TRBV6-3 with TRBJ2-3; the D gene is possibly TRBD1 (6 bases). This CDR3 contains 14 residues. The germline CDR1 and CDR2 sequences are MNHEY and SVGEGT. V lost 5 bases, J lost 4 bases, and 13 bases lay in between. The CDR3 DNA reads TGTGCCAGCAGTACGGGACATCCGGCAGATACGCAGTATTTT. Its protein is CASSTGHPADTQYF.

This clonotype was counted only a few times. The chain is built from TRBV6-6 and TRBJ2-1; D is unresolved. CDR3 length: 14 amino acids. Germline V gives CDR1 MNHNY, CDR2 SVGAGI (reference sequence). V was shortened by 6 bases and J by 9 bases, with 18 bases between the two germline ends. The CDR3 is CASRKLQELGEQFF. In nucleotides, the CDR3 is TGTGCCAGCAGAAAACTCCAGGAGTTGGGTGAGCAGTTCTTC.

This clonotype was observed a few times. This chain connects TRBV18 to TRBJ1-6; no clear D gene. Looked up from germline, CDR1 is KGHSH and CDR2 is LQKENI. The CDR3 contains 14 residues. Trimming took 2 bases from V and 7 from J, leaving 9 bases between them. This CDR3 is CASSPAPVNSPLHF. The CDR3 nucleotides read TGTGCCAGCTCACCAGCGCCGGTCAATTCACCCCTCCACTTT.

The chain joins TRBV5-5 to TRBJ2-5; TRBD1 matches at 9 bases. The CDR3 has 15 residues. J gave up 3 bases and V 5 bases, and 8 bases lay outside the gene matches. Germline values: CDR1 SGHKS, CDR2 YYEKEE (reference sequence). The CDR3 region has the DNA TGTGCCAGCAGAATGCCGGGACAGGGAAAAGAGACCCAGTACTTC. This gives the protein CASRMPGQGKETQYF. Full variable domain (outside the CDR3, taken from reference TRBV5-5 and TRBJ2-5): DAGVTQSPTHLIKTRGQQVTLRCSPISGHKSVSWYQQVLGQGPQFIFQYYEKEERGRGNFPDRFSARQFPNYSSELNVNALLLGDSALYLCASRMPGQGKETQYFGPGTRLLVL.

V is TRBV4-1 and J is TRBJ1-5; D is ambiguous. The CDR3 contains 15 residues. V was cut by 1 base and J by 4 bases, with 11 bases left in between. Looked up from germline, CDR1 is MGHRA and CDR2 is YSYEKL. The CDR3 region has the DNA TGCGCCAGCAGCCAAGTTGTTTCAGGTAATCAGCCCCAGCATTTT. Its translation: CASSQVVSGNQPQHF.

This sequence joins TRBV20-1 and TRBJ1-5, with 7 nucleotides matching TRBD1. V dropped 3 bases and J dropped 7; count of bases not matched to a gene: 3. The CDR3 extends over 12 amino acids. Germline V gene lookup returns CDR1 DFQATT and CDR2 SNEGSKA (reference sequence). Here the CDR3 DNA reads TGCAGTGCTAGCAGGACAGGACAGCCCCAGCATTTT. Protein: CSASRTGQPQHF.

The table lists this clonotype with a few counts. The V and J genes are TRBV2 and TRBJ2-1; 7 nucleotides match TRBD2. After removal of 6 bases from V and 7 bases from J, the junction contained 9 bases not matched to a gene. This CDR3 spans 14 amino acids. In germline, CDR1 is SNHLY, CDR2 FYNNEI. CDR3 loop: CASRRLAVTNEQFF. The CDR3 DNA sequence: TGTGCCAGCAGAAGGCTAGCGGTCACAAATGAGCAGTTCTTC.

The CDR3 DNA follows: TGCGCCAGCAGCTTGTTGGGCGGGGATCAGCCCCAGCATTTT. Encoded protein: CASSLLGGDQPQHF. The rearrangement links TRBV5-1 to TRBJ1-5, with D uncertain. The CDR3 consists of 14 residues. Trimming stripped 1 base from V and 5 bases from J, with 10 bases between. Germline V CDR1 and CDR2: SGHRS, YFSETQ.

The CDR3 nucleotides are TGCGCCAGCACCTCATCGGGGGGGCCTGTCAATGAGCAGTTCTTC. Protein product: CASTSSGGPVNEQFF. The J gene is TRBJ2-1, the V gene TRBV10-2; TRBD2 aligns across 8 bases. V shed 7 bases, J shed 6 bases, and the junction held 11 bases outside the gene matches. In germline, CDR1 is WSHSY, CDR2 SAAADI. CDR3 length equals 15 residues.

In its sample, this clonotype was seen a few times. The V call is TRBV7-3, the J call TRBJ2-2; TRBD1 or TRBD2 may be the D gene (5 bases each). The V end lost 5 bases, the J end lost 8 bases, and 18 bases lay between the germline ends. The germline CDR1 and CDR2 sequences are SGHTA and FQGTGA. The CDR3 runs 15 residues. The chain's CDR3 is CASSPQSGTTGELFF. The CDR3 bases are TGTGCCAGCAGCCCCCAGTCCGGGACGACTGGGGAGCTGTTTTTT.

This clonotype was seen a handful of times. This sequence joins TRBV13 and TRBJ2-7; TRBD1 might be the D (6 bases). With 3 bases removed from V and 2 bases from J, the gap between germline ends came to 11 bases. The CDR3 runs to 14 residues. The germline gives CDR1 PRHDT, CDR2 FYEKMQ (reference sequence). The CDR3 reads CASSFDRNPYEQYF. The CDR3 region has the DNA TGTGCCAGCAGCTTCGACAGGAACCCCTACGAGCAGTACTTC.

The gene calls are TRBV10-3 and TRBJ2-3; 8 nucleotides match TRBD1. CDR1 ENHRY and CDR2 SYGVKD come from the germline V gene. The CDR3 covers 15 residues. V gave up 8 bases and J gave up 2 bases; unmatched junction bases: 9. The CDR3 nucleotides read TGTGCCATCCGAACGACAGGGGCGAACACAGATACGCAGTATTTT. Translation gives CAIRTTGANTDTQYF.

The rearrangement links TRBV10-3 to TRBJ1-1; D may be TRBD1 (5 bases). Between the trimmed V and J ends, which lost 8 bases and 1 base, there was a span of 17 bases. CDR3 size: 15 residues. Germline values: CDR1 ENHRY, CDR2 SYGVKD. This chain's CDR3 is CAIRDPVSSNTEAFF. Written as DNA, the CDR3 is TGTGCCATCCGGGACCCAGTATCCTCGAACACTGAAGCTTTCTTT.

The rearrangement links TRBV7-9 to TRBJ2-7; TRBD2 is a possible D gene (5 bases). V shed 3 bases and J shed 6 bases, with 15 bases lying between them. Germline loops: CDR1 SEHNR, CDR2 FQNEAQ (reference sequence). CDR3 size: 14 residues. CDR3: CASSLTGLLFEQYF. The CDR3 nucleotides read TGTGCCAGCAGCTTGACGGGGTTACTTTTCGAGCAGTACTTC.

This clonotype was counted between two and nine times. A junction end diverges from the germline sequence, so it may reflect a read error. CDR3 region: CASSQDAGGPKVLTF. The DNA of the CDR3 is TGTGCCAGCAGCCAAGATGCGGGAGGACCCAAAGTCCTGACTTTC. The J gene is TRBJ2-6, the V gene TRBV4-2; 8 bases are shared with TRBD2. This CDR3 has 15 residues. The germline gives CDR1 LGHNA, CDR2 YNFKEQ.

This clonotype was seen ten or more times. The chain recombines TRBV5-1 with TRBJ2-3; D is uncertain. The V gene lost 0 bases and the J gene lost 4 bases, with 15 bases spanning the gap. CDR1 SGHRS and CDR2 YFSETQ come from the germline V gene. The CDR3 contains 16 residues. CDR3 amino acids: CASSLVGLGSADTQYF. The DNA for the CDR3 is TGCGCCAGCAGCTTGGTTGGATTGGGGTCCGCAGATACGCAGTATTTT.

The V call is TRBV18, the J call TRBJ1-6; no firm D call. The CDR3 consists of 11 residues. Germline loops: CDR1 KGHSH, CDR2 LQKENI. V was cut by 2 bases and J by 9 bases, with 2 bases left in between. In DNA form, the CDR3 reads TGTGCCAGCTCACCAAGTTCACCCCTCCACTTT. Its translation: CASSPSSPLHF.

This clonotype was seen a few times. The chain employs TRBV27 and TRBJ1-2, with TRBD1 matching over 7 bases. The CDR3 has 13 residues. The germline CDR1 and CDR2 sequences are MNHEY and SMNVEV (reference sequence). V trimming: 5 bases; J trimming: 5 bases; junction bases outside the gene matches: 5. The CDR3 reads CASSPDRQYGYTF. The CDR3 bases are TGTGCCAGCAGTCCGGACAGGCAATATGGCTACACCTTC.

V gene TRBV15 combines with J gene TRBJ2-7; no firm D call. The CDR3 is 13 residues long. The germline V and J ends were trimmed by 0 bases and 3 bases, with 6 bases remaining between them. Looked up from germline, CDR1 is LNHNV and CDR2 is YYDKDF (reference sequence). CDR3 sequence (DNA): TGTGCCACCAGCAGAGATCCGGACTACGAGCAGTACTTC. This sequence encodes CATSRDPDYEQYF.

The CDR3 DNA reads as TGCGCCAGCAGTGAGAACGGGAACTATGGCTACACCTTC. It codes for CASSENGNYGYTF. This chain uses TRBV10-1 with TRBJ1-2; D gene ambiguous. Germline V gene sequence: CDR1 WNHNN, CDR2 SYGVQD (reference sequence). Trimming cost V 2 bases and J 2 bases, with 6 bases left between them. This CDR3 has 13 amino acids.

This clonotype has a handful of counts. The chain is built from TRBV7-9 and TRBJ2-4, with no clear D. Germline CDR1 is SEHNR and CDR2 is FQNEAQ (reference sequence). The V gene lost 7 bases and the J gene lost 0 bases, with 10 bases spanning the gap. The CDR3 runs 14 residues. The CDR3 spells CASKHPQAKNIQYF. CDR3 nucleotides: TGTGCCAGCAAGCATCCGCAAGCCAAAAACATTCAGTACTTC.

The chain carries TRBV9 and TRBJ2-7, with D possibly matching TRBD1 (5 bases). Germline V gene lookup returns CDR1 SGDLS and CDR2 YYNGEE. The V and J ends lost 0 bases and 4 bases respectively, with 14 bases between them. This CDR3 is 15 amino acids long. CDR3 DNA sequence: TGTGCCAGCAGCGTAGTGGCCAGGGCCCCTTACGAGCAGTACGTC. The encoded protein is CASSVVARAPYEQYV.

The genes are TRBV3-1 and TRBJ1-4, with a tentative D call TRBD1 (5 bases). V was pared by 0 bases and J by 8 bases, with 7 bases between. The CDR3 runs 13 residues. The germline CDR1 and CDR2 sequences are LGHDT and YNNKEL (reference sequence). CDR3 amino acids: CASSQEGPEKLFF. The CDR3 DNA is TGTGCCAGCAGCCAAGAGGGGCCCGAAAAACTGTTTTTT.

The V call is TRBV6-5, the J call TRBJ2-3; 10 bases are shared with TRBD2. Looked up from germline, CDR1 is MNHEY and CDR2 is SVGAGI. The V segment lost 5 bases and the J segment 3 bases; nucleotides outside the gene matches: 8. The CDR3 is 16 amino acids. The DNA for the CDR3 is TGTGCCAGCAGTCAAAGCGGGGGGGCAGTTACAGATACGCAGTATTTT. Amino acid sequence: CASSQSGGAVTDTQYF.

This clonotype came up a few times. The J gene is TRBJ1-5, the V gene TRBV20-1; D uncertain. This CDR3 comprises 15 residues. CDR1 is DFQATT and CDR2 is SNEGSKA in the germline V gene (reference sequence). Trimming left V 1 base short and J 0 bases short, with 10 bases between. For the CDR3, the DNA is TGCAGTGCTAGAGGTGGACTGAATAGCAATCAGCCCCAGCATTTT. Its protein product is CSARGGLNSNQPQHF.